This TCR beta chain stems from a study of CD8+ T cells in alopecia areata. It was cDNA, reverse transcribed from extracted RNA, that served as the sequencing template. This table comes from immunoSEQ multiplex PCR, and its TCRdb copy is limited to in-frame clones, with some not included. The table has about 64,000 clones, around 40% seen once; the top ten hold roughly 50%. What was sequenced was NKG2D-low CD8+ T cells sorted from blood. The sequence was obtained from a human donor with alopecia areata.

This CDR3 is CASSLVGVRGQETQYF. CDR3 coding DNA: TGTGCCAGCAGCTTAGTCGGCGTGCGAGGACAAGAGACCCAGTACTTC. V is TRBV7-2 and J is TRBJ2-5; D not resolved. The germline V and J ends were trimmed by 1 base and 2 bases, with 14 bases remaining between them. This CDR3 is 16 amino acids long. The germline V gene encodes CDR1 SGHTA and CDR2 FQGNSA.